These 4 T cell receptor beta chains were sequenced from one sample in a study of T cell repertoires in cytomegalovirus infection. Each CDR3 protein gets one entry after TCRdb re-called the reads with MiXCR. The profile covers some 500,000 distinct CDR3 sequences, with around a third appearing a single time and 15% to 20% taken by the ten largest. These receptors lack a known antigen. The sequencing used cultured PBMCs, collected from culture after CMV antigen stimulation. Receptors were obtained from a human donor in good health (CMV status not recorded). Some clones in this sample may be carry-over from other donors' samples.

The V call is TRBV12-3 or TRBV12-4, the J call TRBJ1-2; 7 bases are a match to TRBD1. This CDR3 region has 15 residues. With 6 bases clipped from V and 4 bases from J, the junction kept 11 bases outside the gene matches. The CDR3 region is CASSQGTARVYGYTF. CDR3 DNA: TGTGCCAGCAGCCAAGGGACAGCCCGAGTCTATGGCTACACCTTC.

The rearrangement uses TRBV7-3 and TRBJ2-1, with 8 bases lining up with TRBD2. The junction had 13 bases not matched to a gene; V was cut back by 8 bases and J by 7 bases. Germline CDR1 is SGHTA and CDR2 is FQGTGA. CDR3 length: 15 amino acids. CDR3 DNA sequence: TGTGCCAGCGGCCAACCGGGACTAGGGACAAATGAGCAGTTCTTC. Its protein product is CASGQPGLGTNEQFF. Based on the CDR3 plus reference TRBV7-3 and TRBJ2-1, the full variable domain is GAGVSQTPSNKVTEKGKYVELRCDPISGHTALYWYRQSLGQGPEFLIYFQGTGAADDSGLPNDRFFAVRPEGSVSTLKIQRTERGDSAVYLCASGQPGLGTNEQFFGPGTRLTVL.

The rearrangement links TRBV5-4 to TRBJ2-5; TRBD2 matches 7 bases. Germline CDR1 reads SGHNT; CDR2 reads YYREEE (reference sequence). With V trimmed by 3 bases and J by 5 bases, 4 bases remained unmatched. This CDR3 region has 13 residues. CDR3 amino acids: CASSSTSVETQYF. The DNA for the CDR3 is TGTGCCAGCAGCTCCACTAGCGTGGAGACCCAGTACTTC. The entire variable domain, with the rest obtained from reference TRBV5-4 and TRBJ2-5, is as follows: ETGVTQSPTHLIKTRGQQVTLRCSSQSGHNTVSWYQQALGQGPQFIFQYYREEENGRGNFPPRFSGLQFPNYSSELNVNALELDDSALYLCASSSTSVETQYFGPGTRLLVL.

Many counts were recorded for this clonotype. The chain links TRBV7-2 to TRBJ1-3; D is unclear. V was shortened by 5 bases and J by 0 bases, with 14 bases between the two germline ends. CDR1 and CDR2 (germline): SGHTA, FQGNSA. CDR3 length equals 16 residues. CDR3 coding DNA: TGTGCCAGCAGCCCCCTAGGGCCCGACTCTGGAAACACCATATATTTT. Translated: CASSPLGPDSGNTIYF.